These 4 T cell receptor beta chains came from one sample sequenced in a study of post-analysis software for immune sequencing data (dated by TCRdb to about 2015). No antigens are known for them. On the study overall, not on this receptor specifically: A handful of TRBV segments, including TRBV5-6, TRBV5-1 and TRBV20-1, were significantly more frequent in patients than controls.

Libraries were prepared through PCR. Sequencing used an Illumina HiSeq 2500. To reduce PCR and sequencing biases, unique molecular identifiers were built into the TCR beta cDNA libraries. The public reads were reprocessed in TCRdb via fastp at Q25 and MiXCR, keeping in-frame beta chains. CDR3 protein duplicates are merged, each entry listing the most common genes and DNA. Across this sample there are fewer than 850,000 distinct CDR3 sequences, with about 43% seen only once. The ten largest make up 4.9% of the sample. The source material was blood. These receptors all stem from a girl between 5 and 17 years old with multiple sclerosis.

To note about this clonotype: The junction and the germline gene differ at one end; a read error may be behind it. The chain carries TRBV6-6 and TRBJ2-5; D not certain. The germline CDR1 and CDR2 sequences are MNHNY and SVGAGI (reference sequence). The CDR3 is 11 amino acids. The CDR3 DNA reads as TGTGCCGGCAGTTACCTGCAGACCCAGTACTTC. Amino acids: CAGSYLQTQYF.

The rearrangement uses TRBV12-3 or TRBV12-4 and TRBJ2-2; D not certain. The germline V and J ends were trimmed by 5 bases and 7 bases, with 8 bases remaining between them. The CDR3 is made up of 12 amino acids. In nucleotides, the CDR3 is TGTGCCAGCAGTCCGAACTACGGGGAGCTGTTTTTT. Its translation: CASSPNYGELFF.

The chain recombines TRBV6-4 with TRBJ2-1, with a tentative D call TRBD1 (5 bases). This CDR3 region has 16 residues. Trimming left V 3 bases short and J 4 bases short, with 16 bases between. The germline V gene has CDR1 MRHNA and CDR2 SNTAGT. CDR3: CASSEVGQPNYNEQFF. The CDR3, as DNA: TGTGCCAGCAGTGAAGTGGGGCAGCCGAATTACAATGAGCAGTTCTTC.

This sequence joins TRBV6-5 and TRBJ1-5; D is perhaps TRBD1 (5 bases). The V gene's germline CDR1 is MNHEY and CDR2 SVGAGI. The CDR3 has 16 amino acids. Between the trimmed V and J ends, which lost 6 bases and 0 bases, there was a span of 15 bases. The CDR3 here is CASSSPGGISNQPQHF. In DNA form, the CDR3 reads TGTGCCAGCAGCTCTCCGGGGGGTATTAGCAATCAGCCCCAGCATTTT.